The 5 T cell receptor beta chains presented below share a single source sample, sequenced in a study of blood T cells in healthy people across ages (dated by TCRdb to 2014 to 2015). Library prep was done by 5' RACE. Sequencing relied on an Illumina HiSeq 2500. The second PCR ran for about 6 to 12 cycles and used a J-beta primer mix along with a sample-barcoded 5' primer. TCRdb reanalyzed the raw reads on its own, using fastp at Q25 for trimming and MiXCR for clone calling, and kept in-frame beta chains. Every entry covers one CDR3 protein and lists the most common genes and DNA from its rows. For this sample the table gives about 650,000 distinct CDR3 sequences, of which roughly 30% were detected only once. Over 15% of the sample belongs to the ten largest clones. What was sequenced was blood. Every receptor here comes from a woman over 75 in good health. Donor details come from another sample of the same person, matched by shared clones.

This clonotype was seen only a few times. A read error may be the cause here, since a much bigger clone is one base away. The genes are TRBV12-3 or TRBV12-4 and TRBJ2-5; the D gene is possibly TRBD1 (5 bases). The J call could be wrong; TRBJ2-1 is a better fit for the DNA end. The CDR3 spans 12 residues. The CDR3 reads CASSRQQETQFF. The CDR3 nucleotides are TGTGCCAGCAGCCGACAGCAAGAGACCCAGTTCTTC.

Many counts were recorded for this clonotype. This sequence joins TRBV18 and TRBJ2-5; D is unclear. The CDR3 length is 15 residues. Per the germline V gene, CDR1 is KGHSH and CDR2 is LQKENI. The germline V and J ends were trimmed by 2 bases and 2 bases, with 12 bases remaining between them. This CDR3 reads CASSPRRGPQETQYF. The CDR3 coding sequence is TGTGCCAGCTCACCAAGAAGAGGACCGCAAGAGACCCAGTACTTC.

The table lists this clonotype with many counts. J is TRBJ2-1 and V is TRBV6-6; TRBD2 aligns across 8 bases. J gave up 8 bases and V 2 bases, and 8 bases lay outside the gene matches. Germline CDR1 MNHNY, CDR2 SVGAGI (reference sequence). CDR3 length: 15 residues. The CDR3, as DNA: TGTGCCAGCAGTTACGAGACGGGGGGGCCGTATGAGCAGTTCTTC. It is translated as CASSYETGGPYEQFF.

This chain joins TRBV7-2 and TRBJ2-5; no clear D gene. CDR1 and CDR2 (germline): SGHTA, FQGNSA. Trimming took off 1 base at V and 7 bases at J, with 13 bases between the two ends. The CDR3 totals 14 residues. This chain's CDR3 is CTSSLEGYVGTQYF. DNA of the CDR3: TGTACCAGCAGCTTAGAGGGCTACGTGGGGACCCAGTACTTC.

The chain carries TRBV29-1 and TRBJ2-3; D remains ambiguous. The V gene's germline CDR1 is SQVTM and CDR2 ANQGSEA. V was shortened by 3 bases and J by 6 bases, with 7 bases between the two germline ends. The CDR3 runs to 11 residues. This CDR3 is CSVDISDTQYF. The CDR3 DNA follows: TGCAGCGTTGATATCTCCGATACGCAGTATTTT.